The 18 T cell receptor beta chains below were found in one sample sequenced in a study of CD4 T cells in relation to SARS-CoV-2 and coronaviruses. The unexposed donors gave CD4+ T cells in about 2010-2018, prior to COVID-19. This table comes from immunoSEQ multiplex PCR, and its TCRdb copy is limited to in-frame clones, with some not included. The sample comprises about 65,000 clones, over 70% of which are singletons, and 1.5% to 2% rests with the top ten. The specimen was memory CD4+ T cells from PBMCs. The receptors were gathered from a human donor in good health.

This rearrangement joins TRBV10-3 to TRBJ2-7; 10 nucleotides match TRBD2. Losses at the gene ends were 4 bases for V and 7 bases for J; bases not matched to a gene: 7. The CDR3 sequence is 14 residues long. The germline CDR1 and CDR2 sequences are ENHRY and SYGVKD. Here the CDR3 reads CAISGGTSVWEQYF. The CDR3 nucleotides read TGTGCCATCAGTGGAGGGACTAGCGTTTGGGAGCAGTACTTC.

Written as DNA, the CDR3 is TGTGCCAGCAGCGGCCGTGACAGGGGTGGTCAGCCCCAGCATTTT. It codes for CASSGRDRGGQPQHF. The V call is TRBV2, the J call TRBJ1-5; 8 bases are a match to TRBD1. The CDR3 has 15 residues. Germline CDR1 is SNHLY and CDR2 is FYNNEI. The ends lost 6 bases at V and 6 bases at J; junction bases unmatched: 10.

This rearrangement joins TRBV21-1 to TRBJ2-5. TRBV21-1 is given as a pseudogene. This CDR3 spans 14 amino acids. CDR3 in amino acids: CASSKGDVKETQYF. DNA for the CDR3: TGTGCCAGCAGCAAGGGGGACGTAAAAGAGACCCAGTACTTC.

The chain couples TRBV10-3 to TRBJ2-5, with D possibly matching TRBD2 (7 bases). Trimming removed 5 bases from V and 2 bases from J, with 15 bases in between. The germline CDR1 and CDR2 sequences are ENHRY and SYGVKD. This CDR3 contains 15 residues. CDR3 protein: CAISPEGGGQETQYF. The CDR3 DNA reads TGTGCCATCAGTCCTGAAGGGGGGGGGCAAGAGACCCAGTACTTC.

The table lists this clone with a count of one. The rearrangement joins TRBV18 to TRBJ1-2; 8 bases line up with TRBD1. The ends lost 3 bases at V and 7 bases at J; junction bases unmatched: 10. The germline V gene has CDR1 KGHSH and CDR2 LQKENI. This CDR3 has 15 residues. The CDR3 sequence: CASSPGQGPLGGYTF. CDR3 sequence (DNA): TGTGCCAGCTCACCCGGACAGGGTCCGTTGGGTGGCTACACCTTC.

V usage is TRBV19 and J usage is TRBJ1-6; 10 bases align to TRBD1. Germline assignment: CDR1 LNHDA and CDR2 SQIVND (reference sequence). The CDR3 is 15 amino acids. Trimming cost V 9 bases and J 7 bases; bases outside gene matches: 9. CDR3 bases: TGTGCCAGCAGAAACGACAGGGGGCTAAATTCACCCCTCCACTTT. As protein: CASRNDRGLNSPLHF.

As DNA, the CDR3 is TGTGCCACCAGTGAGGCCTCTGGGGCCAACGTCCTGACTTTC. It translates to CATSEASGANVLTF. V usage is TRBV24-1 and J usage is TRBJ2-6; unclear D gene. The V gene's germline CDR1 is KGHDR and CDR2 SFDVKD. V lost 4 bases to trimming and J lost 0 bases, with 3 bases between them. The length of the CDR3 is 14 residues.

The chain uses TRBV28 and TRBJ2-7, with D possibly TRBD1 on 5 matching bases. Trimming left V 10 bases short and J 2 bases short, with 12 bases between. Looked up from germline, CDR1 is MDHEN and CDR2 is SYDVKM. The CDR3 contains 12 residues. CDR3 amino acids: CATRTPTYEQYF. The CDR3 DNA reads TGTGCCACACGGACACCGACCTACGAGCAGTACTTC.

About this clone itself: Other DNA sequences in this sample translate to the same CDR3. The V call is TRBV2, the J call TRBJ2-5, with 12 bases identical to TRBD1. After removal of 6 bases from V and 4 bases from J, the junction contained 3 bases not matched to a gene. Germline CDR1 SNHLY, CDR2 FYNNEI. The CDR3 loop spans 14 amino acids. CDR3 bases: TGTGCCAGCAGCCGGGACAGGGGGCGAGAGACCCAGTACTTC. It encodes CASSRDRGRETQYF.

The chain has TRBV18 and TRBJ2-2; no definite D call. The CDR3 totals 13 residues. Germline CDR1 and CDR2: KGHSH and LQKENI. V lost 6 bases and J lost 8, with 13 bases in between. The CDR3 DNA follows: TGTGCCAGCTCCCTCATCGGCAGGGGGGAGCTGTTTTTT. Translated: CASSLIGRGELFF.

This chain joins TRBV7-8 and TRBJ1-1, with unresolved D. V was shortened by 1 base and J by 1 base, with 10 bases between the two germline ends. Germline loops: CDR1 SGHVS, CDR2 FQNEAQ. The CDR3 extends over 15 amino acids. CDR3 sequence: CASSLEASTNTEAFF. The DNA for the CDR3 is TGTGCCAGCAGCTTAGAGGCTTCCACGAACACTGAAGCTTTCTTT.

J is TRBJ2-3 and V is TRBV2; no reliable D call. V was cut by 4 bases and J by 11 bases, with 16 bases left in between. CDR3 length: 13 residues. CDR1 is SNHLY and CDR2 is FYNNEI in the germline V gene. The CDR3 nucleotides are TGTGCCAGCAGTGTTGACTCCCGCGTGGGGCAGTATTTT. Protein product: CASSVDSRVGQYF.

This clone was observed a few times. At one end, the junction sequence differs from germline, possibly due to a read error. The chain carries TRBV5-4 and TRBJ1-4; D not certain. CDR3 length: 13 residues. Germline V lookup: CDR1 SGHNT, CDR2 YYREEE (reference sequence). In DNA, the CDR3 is TGTGCCAGCAGCTTGGACAAGGCGGCCCTTAGGATTTTT. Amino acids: CASSLDKAALRIF.

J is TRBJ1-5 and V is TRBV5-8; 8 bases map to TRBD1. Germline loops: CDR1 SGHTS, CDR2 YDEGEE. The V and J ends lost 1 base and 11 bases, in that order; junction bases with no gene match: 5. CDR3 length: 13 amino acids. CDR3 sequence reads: CASSLTGGMAQHF. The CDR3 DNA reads TGTGCCAGCAGCTTGACAGGGGGGATGGCCCAGCATTTT.

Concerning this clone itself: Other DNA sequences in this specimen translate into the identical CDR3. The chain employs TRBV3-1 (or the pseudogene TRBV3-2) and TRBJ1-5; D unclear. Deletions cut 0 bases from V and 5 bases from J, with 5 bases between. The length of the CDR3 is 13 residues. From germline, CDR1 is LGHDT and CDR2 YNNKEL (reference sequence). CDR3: CASSQDRDQPQHF. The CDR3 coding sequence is TGTGCCAGCAGCCAAGACCGGGATCAGCCCCAGCATTTT.

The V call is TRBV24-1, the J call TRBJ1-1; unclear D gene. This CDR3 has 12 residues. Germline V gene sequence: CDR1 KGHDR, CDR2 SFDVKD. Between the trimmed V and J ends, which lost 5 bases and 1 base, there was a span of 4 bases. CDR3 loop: CATSARNTEAFF. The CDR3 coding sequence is TGTGCCACCAGTGCTCGGAACACTGAAGCTTTCTTT.

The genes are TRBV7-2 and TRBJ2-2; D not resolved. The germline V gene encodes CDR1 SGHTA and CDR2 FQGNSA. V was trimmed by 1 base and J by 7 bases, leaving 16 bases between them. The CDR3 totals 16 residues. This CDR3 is CASSLGGSISIGELFF. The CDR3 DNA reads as TGTGCCAGCAGCTTAGGTGGTAGTATTAGCATCGGGGAGCTGTTTTTT.

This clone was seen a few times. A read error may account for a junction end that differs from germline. The CDR3 nucleotides are TGTGCCAGCAGCCAAGATCAGGGGGCCAGCGACTTC. Its protein is CASSQDQGASDF. This chain links TRBV3-1 (or the pseudogene TRBV3-2) with TRBJ1-2; TRBD1 aligns across 8 bases. Germline loops: CDR1 LGHDT, CDR2 YNNKEL (reference sequence). There are 12 residues in the CDR3.